The 18 T cell receptor beta chains below all came from one sample that was sequenced in a study of cytomegalovirus exposure and HLA in healthy donors. The PCR employed 60 Vbeta primers together with 13 Jbeta primers. Libraries were prepared by immunoSEQ multiplex PCR; TCRdb keeps only in-frame clonotypes and omits some of them. The sample lists about 93,000 clones, around 77% occurring once. What was sequenced was PBMCs. The receptors come from a young man in good health and CMV-seronegative.

The chain has TRBV5-4 and TRBJ2-7, with D tentatively TRBD1 (6 bases). In germline, CDR1 is SGHNT, CDR2 YYREEE (reference sequence). The V end was cut by 0 bases, the J end by 0 bases, with 19 bases between. CDR3 length: 18 amino acids. CDR3 bases: TGTGCCAGCAGCTTGGTTCCGATCTCCCAGGGGAACTCCTACGAGCAGTACTTC. Its protein product is CASSLVPISQGNSYEQYF.

The J gene is TRBJ2-7, the V gene TRBV7-9; D gene ambiguous. This CDR3 region has 12 residues. Per the germline V gene, CDR1 is SEHNR and CDR2 is FQNEAQ (reference sequence). Trimming pared 5 bases from V and 6 bases from J, leaving 11 bases between. The CDR3 loop reads CASSLSLVEQYF. DNA of the CDR3: TGTGCCAGCAGCCTAAGTTTGGTCGAGCAGTACTTC.

This sequence joins TRBV15 and TRBJ1-2, with D unclear. The V end was cut by 8 bases, the J end by 7 bases, with 17 bases between. The CDR3 length is 13 residues. The germline V gene encodes CDR1 LNHNV and CDR2 YYDKDF (reference sequence). The CDR3 spells CATSLGPASGYTF. In DNA form, the CDR3 reads TGTGCCACCTCCCTTGGGCCGGCGAGTGGCTACACCTTC.

This chain uses TRBV6-5 with TRBJ2-1, with no clear D. The germline V and J ends were trimmed by 2 bases and 4 bases, with 6 bases remaining between them. This CDR3 comprises 13 residues. Looked up from germline, CDR1 is MNHEY and CDR2 is SVGAGI. The CDR3 is CASSYMRYNEQFF. CDR3 bases: TGTGCCAGCAGTTACATGCGGTACAATGAGCAGTTCTTC.

This clone was seen a handful of times. The V call is TRBV5-5, the J call TRBJ1-2, with D uncertain. The CDR3 consists of 14 residues. V shed 6 bases and J shed 4 bases, with 16 bases lying between them. The germline V gene has CDR1 SGHKS and CDR2 YYEKEE (reference sequence). CDR3 loop: CASNNRGVGYGYTF. Written as DNA, the CDR3 is TGTGCCAGCAACAACCGCGGGGTGGGCTATGGCTACACCTTC.

This chain links TRBV4-2 with TRBJ1-2, with 7 nucleotides matching TRBD1. CDR3 length equals 15 residues. Germline CDR1 is LGHNA and CDR2 is YNFKEQ. Unmatched junction bases numbered 5, after V lost 1 base and J lost 3 bases. CDR3 sequence reads: CASSQGDGQDYGYTF. Here the CDR3 DNA reads TGTGCCAGCAGCCAAGGGGACGGACAGGACTATGGCTACACCTTC.

V usage is TRBV27 and J usage is TRBJ1-6, with D unclear. Germline V gene data show CDR1 as MNHEY and CDR2 as SMNVEV (reference sequence). V was shortened by 1 base and J by 0 bases, with 13 bases between the two germline ends. The CDR3 is 18 amino acids. This CDR3 is CASSLFTASPSYNSPLHF. The DNA of the CDR3 is TGTGCCAGCAGTTTATTTACAGCCTCCCCCTCCTATAATTCACCCCTCCACTTT.

This clone was detected once. The V gene is TRBV25-1, the J gene TRBJ1-6, with TRBD1 matching over 10 bases. CDR1 and CDR2 (germline): MGHDK, SYGVNS. V was pared by 6 bases and J by 9 bases, with 11 bases of the junction left unmatched. The length of the CDR3 is 16 residues. CDR3: CASRHDRGRFSSPLHF. The DNA for the CDR3 is TGTGCCAGCAGGCATGACAGGGGGCGGTTTTCTTCACCCCTCCACTTT.

The chain has TRBV11-2 and TRBJ2-7; D gene unclear. The germline V and J ends were trimmed by 0 bases and 5 bases, with 11 bases remaining between them. Germline CDR1 and CDR2: SGHAT and FQNNGV. This CDR3 contains 14 residues. CDR3 nucleotides: TGTGCCAGCAGCTTAGAGAATCCACTCAACGAGCAGTACTTC. Protein: CASSLENPLNEQYF.

The rearrangement links TRBV5-1 to TRBJ2-7; 7 bases align to TRBD1. CDR3 length equals 14 residues. The V and J ends lost 4 bases and 5 bases, in that order; junction bases with no gene match: 9. Per the germline V gene, CDR1 is SGHRS and CDR2 is YFSETQ. CDR3: CASSPGTEGNEQYF. In DNA, the CDR3 is TGCGCCAGCAGCCCTGGGACAGAGGGCAACGAGCAGTACTTC.

V usage is TRBV28 and J usage is TRBJ1-2, with D unresolved. Trimming shortened V by 8 bases and J by 5 bases, and 12 bases separated the two germline ends. CDR1 is MDHEN, CDR2 SYDVKM, per germline. The CDR3 runs 12 residues. This CDR3 is CASFNTGYGYTF. The CDR3 DNA reads as TGTGCCAGCTTTAACACCGGGTATGGCTACACCTTC.

The chain joins TRBV7-8 to TRBJ1-2; tentatively, D is TRBD1 (6 bases). Looked up from germline, CDR1 is SGHVS and CDR2 is FQNEAQ. This CDR3 has 15 amino acids. The V gene lost 3 bases and the J gene lost 4 bases, with 15 bases spanning the gap. As DNA, the CDR3 is TGTGCCAGCAGCTTCCCAGGGGCGTCGAGCTATGGCTACACCTTC. Residues: CASSFPGASSYGYTF.

The V call is TRBV7-9, the J call TRBJ1-1; D unclear. Trimming removed 5 bases at V and 7 bases at J, with 20 bases between. This CDR3 has 15 residues. The germline V gene encodes CDR1 SEHNR and CDR2 FQNEAQ (reference sequence). CDR3 sequence: CASSPQYRNPNEAFF. In DNA, the CDR3 is TGTGCCAGCAGCCCTCAGTACAGAAACCCTAATGAAGCTTTCTTT.

The chain carries TRBV30 and TRBJ2-5, with D possibly matching TRBD2 (5 bases). Germline lookup yields CDR1 GTSNPN and CDR2 SVGIG (reference sequence). The V end lost 6 bases, the J end lost 5 bases, and 16 bases lay between the germline ends. This CDR3 region has 13 residues. The CDR3: CACLPGQRETQYF. Here the CDR3 DNA reads TGTGCCTGCCTACCGGGCCAGCGGGAGACCCAGTACTTC.

V is TRBV2 and J is TRBJ2-7, with D perhaps matching TRBD2 (7 bases). Deletions cut 8 bases from V and 7 bases from J, with 12 bases between. The CDR3 spans 11 residues. In germline, CDR1 is SNHLY, CDR2 FYNNEI. The DNA of the CDR3 is TGTGCCAGCGGAGAGGGGGGGGAGCAGTACTTC. It encodes CASGEGGEQYF.

This chain joins TRBV5-5 and TRBJ1-4, with 11 bases aligning to TRBD1. The CDR3 has 17 amino acids. The germline V gene has CDR1 SGHKS and CDR2 YYEKEE (reference sequence). Unmatched junction bases numbered 6, after V lost 2 bases and J lost 3 bases. For the CDR3, the DNA is TGTGCCAGCAGCTTCTGGACAGGGGGCGCCGCTAATGAAAAACTGTTTTTT. It specifies CASSFWTGGAANEKLFF.

This chain links TRBV19 with TRBJ2-1; 7 positions match TRBD2. Germline CDR1 LNHDA, CDR2 SQIVND (reference sequence). After removal of 10 bases from V and 0 bases from J, the junction contained 12 bases not matched to a gene. This CDR3 is 16 amino acids long. The CDR3 DNA is TGTGCCACCATGTCGAGCGGGGTTAGCTCCTACAATGAGCAGTTCTTC. Translation gives CATMSSGVSSYNEQFF.

V usage is TRBV28 and J usage is TRBJ1-4; unclear D gene. Per germline, CDR1 MDHEN and CDR2 SYDVKM. CDR3 size: 12 residues. Trimming cost V 8 bases and J 7 bases, with 11 bases left between them. CDR3 DNA: TGTGCCAGCGGAGAATCGGGTGAAAAACTGTTTTTT. It is translated as CASGESGEKLFF.